The entry that follows covers one T cell receptor beta chain sequence. The sample belongs to a study of blood T cell repertoires in COVID-19. As for the study in general: The analysed material was cDNA or gDNA that came from T cells, B-cell-depleted T cells, or PBMCs.

This CDR3 region has 14 residues. CDR1 is SGHDT and CDR2 is YYEEEE in the germline V gene. Between the trimmed V and J ends, which lost 4 bases and 7 bases, there was a span of 15 bases. Source study methods: Cell counts per sample came from amplifying reference gene primers. Measured with immunoSEQ multiplex PCR; TCRdb has only the in-frame clones, and not every one. V, J and clone size are those of that table, while D and trimming were read from the DNA. Of around 140,000 clones in the sample, approximately 88% were seen once. Sequencing input: peripheral blood. This sequence was found in a human donor in a cohort sampled during active COVID-19. The chain couples TRBV5-6 to TRBJ1-5, with D unresolved. This chain's CDR3 is CASSLGIGKQPQHF. CDR3 DNA sequence: TGTGCCAGCAGCCTGGGCATCGGGAAACAGCCCCAGCATTTT.